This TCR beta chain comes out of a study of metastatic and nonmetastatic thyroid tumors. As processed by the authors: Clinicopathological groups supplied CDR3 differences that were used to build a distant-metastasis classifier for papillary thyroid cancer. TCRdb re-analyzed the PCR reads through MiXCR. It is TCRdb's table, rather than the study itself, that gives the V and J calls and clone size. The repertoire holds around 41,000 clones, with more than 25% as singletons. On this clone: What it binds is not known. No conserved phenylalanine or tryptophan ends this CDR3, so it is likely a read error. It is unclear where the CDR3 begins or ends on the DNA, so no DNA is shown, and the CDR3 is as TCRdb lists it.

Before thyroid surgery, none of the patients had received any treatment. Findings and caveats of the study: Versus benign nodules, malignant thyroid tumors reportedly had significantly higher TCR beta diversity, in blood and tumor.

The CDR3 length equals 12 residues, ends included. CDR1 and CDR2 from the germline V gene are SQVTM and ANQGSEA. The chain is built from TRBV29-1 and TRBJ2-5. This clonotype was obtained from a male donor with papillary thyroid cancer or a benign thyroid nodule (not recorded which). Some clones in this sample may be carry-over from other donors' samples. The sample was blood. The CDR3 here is CSVEDRGETQSV.